This T cell receptor beta chain was captured by sequencing in a study of control samples from healthy donors and cancer patients. The method was immunoSEQ multiplex PCR; TCRdb's version includes in-frame clones alone and lacks a portion of them. This table holds 90,000 or so clones, around four fifths found once. Germline V gives CDR1 SEHNR, CDR2 FQNEAQ (reference sequence). Unmatched junction bases numbered 16, after V lost 4 bases and J lost 3 bases. The CDR3 has 19 amino acids. The sample was blood. This receptor was identified in a man aged 25 to 40 in good health. The J gene is TRBJ2-1, the V gene TRBV7-9; 9 nucleotides agree with TRBD1. The CDR3 DNA sequence: TGTGCCAGCAGCTCCCTTTTTAAACCGGGACAGGGCTTCTACAATGAGCAGTTCTTC. This gives the protein CASSSLFKPGQGFYNEQFF.